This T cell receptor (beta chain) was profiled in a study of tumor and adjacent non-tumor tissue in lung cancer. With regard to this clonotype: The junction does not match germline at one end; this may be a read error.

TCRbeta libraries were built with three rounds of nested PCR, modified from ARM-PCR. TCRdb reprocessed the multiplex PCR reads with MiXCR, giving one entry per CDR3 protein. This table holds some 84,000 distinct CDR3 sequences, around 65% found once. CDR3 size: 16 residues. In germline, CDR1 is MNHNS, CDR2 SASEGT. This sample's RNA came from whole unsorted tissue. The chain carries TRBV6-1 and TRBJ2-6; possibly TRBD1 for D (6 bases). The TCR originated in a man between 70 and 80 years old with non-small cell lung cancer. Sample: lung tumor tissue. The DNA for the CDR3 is TGTCCCAGCAGTGCTGAGGACAGCTCTTGGGCCAACGTCCTGACTTTC. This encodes CPSSAEDSSWANVLTF.